These 19 T cell receptor beta chains came from one sample sequenced in a study of cytomegalovirus exposure and HLA in healthy donors. The PCR used 60 Vbeta and 13 Jbeta primers. Only in-frame clones appear in the TCRdb table, and some are missing; sequencing was by immunoSEQ multiplex PCR. The table records over 100,000 clones, around 64% of them present only once. The specimen sequenced was PBMCs. The receptors derive from a man aged 25 to 40 in good health and CMV-seropositive.

V and J are TRBV5-6 and TRBJ2-3; TRBD1 is a possible D gene (5 bases). Germline CDR1 SGHDT, CDR2 YYEEEE. CDR3 length equals 15 residues. V was shortened by 4 bases and J by 2 bases, with 14 bases between the two germline ends. CDR3 sequence: CASSTLQESTDTQYF. CDR3 bases: TGTGCCAGCAGCACCCTACAGGAATCCACAGATACGCAGTATTTT.

The chain carries TRBV11-2 and TRBJ1-1; TRBD1 matches at 7 bases. Trimming removed 3 bases from V and 4 bases from J; junction bases left unmatched: 5. Germline values: CDR1 SGHAT, CDR2 FQNNGV. This CDR3 is built from 14 residues. CDR3 in amino acids: CASSFTRDSTEAFF. DNA for the CDR3: TGTGCCAGCAGCTTTACGCGGGACAGCACTGAAGCTTTCTTT.

The gene calls are TRBV2 and TRBJ2-5; the match to TRBD2 covers 12 bases. The CDR3 is 16 amino acids. J lost 3 bases, V lost 8 bases, and 10 bases had no gene match. Germline V gene sequence: CDR1 SNHLY, CDR2 FYNNEI. CDR3 bases: TGTGCCAGCCTCCCGACTAGCGGGGGAACAAAAGAGACCCAGTACTTC. Its protein is CASLPTSGGTKETQYF.

The CDR3 loop is CASSLGPLAGGISSYEQYV. For the CDR3, the DNA is TGTGCCAGCAGTTTAGGACCCCTAGCGGGAGGGATCTCTTCCTACGAGCAGTACGTC. The rearrangement joins TRBV28 to TRBJ2-7; 12 bases are shared with TRBD2. The trim removed 2 bases at V and 1 base at J, leaving 12 bases unmatched. This CDR3 comprises 19 residues. In germline, CDR1 is MDHEN, CDR2 SYDVKM.

This clone was seen a few times. CDR3 in DNA: TGTGCCAGCAGGGAACGGACAGGGGCCTACGAGCAGTACGTC. It specifies CASRERTGAYEQYV. J is TRBJ2-7 and V is TRBV27; 9 positions match TRBD1. Germline values: CDR1 MNHEY, CDR2 SMNVEV (reference sequence). There are 14 residues in the CDR3. The J segment lost 2 bases and the V segment lost 6 bases, leaving 5 bases of the junction unmatched.

The gene calls are TRBV6-5 and TRBJ1-2; 8 positions agree with TRBD1. The CDR3 runs to 13 residues. Germline CDR1 and CDR2: MNHEY and SVGAGI. Unmatched junction bases numbered 5, after V lost 6 bases and J lost 5 bases. The CDR3 nucleotides read TGTGCCAGCAGCCTGACAGGGGCGTATGGCTACACCTTC. Translation gives CASSLTGAYGYTF.

The rearrangement joins TRBV27 to TRBJ2-2; D unresolved. CDR3 length: 12 amino acids. Germline V gives CDR1 MNHEY, CDR2 SMNVEV (reference sequence). V was trimmed by 11 bases and J by 6 bases, leaving 13 bases between them. CDR3 nucleotides: TGTGCCTCCCGGCAAGGAGCCGGGGAGCTGTTTTTT. Its protein product is CASRQGAGELFF.

This chain links TRBV7-8 with TRBJ2-3; the D is unclear. Germline CDR1 reads SGHVS; CDR2 reads FQNEAQ. CDR3 size: 15 residues. V was trimmed by 4 bases and J by 3 bases, leaving 14 bases between them. For the CDR3, the DNA is TGTGCCAGCAGCTCGATCCCGTCGAGTACAGATACGCAGTATTTT. Amino acid sequence: CASSSIPSSTDTQYF.

The chain combines TRBV2 with TRBJ2-5, with D possibly being TRBD2 (7 bases). This CDR3 is built from 15 residues. V lost 7 bases to trimming and J lost 5 bases, with 20 bases between them. CDR1 and CDR2 (germline): SNHLY, FYNNEI. In DNA, the CDR3 is TGTGCCAGCAACCCACTGGGGGGGGGCCGGGAGACCCAGTACTTC. It codes for CASNPLGGGRETQYF.

This chain links TRBV7-8 with TRBJ1-4; TRBD1 might be the D (6 bases). CDR1 and CDR2 from the germline V gene are SGHVS and FQNEAQ. The CDR3 has 16 amino acids. V lost 5 bases, J lost 0 bases, and 13 bases lay in between. CDR3 in amino acids: CASSPRRGPTNEKLFF. As DNA, the CDR3 is TGTGCCAGCAGCCCCCGCAGGGGTCCAACTAATGAAAAACTGTTTTTT.

The V gene is TRBV7-9, the J gene TRBJ1-5; D is perhaps TRBD1 (6 bases). The CDR3 covers 15 residues. Germline loops: CDR1 SEHNR, CDR2 FQNEAQ (reference sequence). Trimming shortened V by 1 base and J by 7 bases, and 14 bases separated the two germline ends. The chain's CDR3 is CASSLVGGAGQPQHF. The CDR3 region has the DNA TGTGCCAGCAGCTTAGTAGGGGGGGCCGGGCAGCCCCAGCATTTT.

The chain links TRBV4-1 to TRBJ2-5, with D perhaps TRBD2 (6 bases). The J call may be faulty, since TRBJ2-7 better matches the DNA end. The germline gives CDR1 MGHRA, CDR2 YSYEKL. The CDR3 totals 16 residues. The CDR3 reads CASSQDPEGGRDEQYF. The CDR3 DNA is TGCGCCAGCAGCCAAGATCCAGAGGGAGGTAGGGACGAGCAGTACTTC.

CDR3 in DNA: TGTGCCAGCAGCCACGGGGTAGGCTACACCTTC. It translates to CASSHGVGYTF. The chain is built from TRBV9 and TRBJ1-2; D is undetermined. V shed 4 bases and J shed 8 bases, with 9 bases lying between them. The CDR3 is 11 amino acids. Germline V lookup: CDR1 SGDLS, CDR2 YYNGEE.

The rearrangement links TRBV7-2 to TRBJ1-1; no reliable D call. The CDR3 length is 12 residues. The V gene lost 3 bases and the J gene lost 4 bases, with 6 bases spanning the gap. Germline V CDR1 and CDR2: SGHTA, FQGNSA. As DNA, the CDR3 is TGTGCCAGCAGCTTCCCCGGCACTGAAGCTTTCTTT. Translated, it gives CASSFPGTEAFF.

The chain carries TRBV5-1 and TRBJ2-3; D is perhaps TRBD2 (6 bases). Germline V CDR1 and CDR2: SGHRS, YFSETQ. Trimming left V 3 bases short and J 2 bases short, with 19 bases between. The CDR3 runs 17 residues. DNA of the CDR3: TGCGCCAGCAGCTCCGTCGGGGGAATCGCAGACACAGATACGCAGTATTTT. Its protein product is CASSSVGGIADTDTQYF.

The chain employs TRBV29-1 and TRBJ1-2; 8 bases match TRBD1. Germline V gene lookup returns CDR1 SQVTM and CDR2 ANQGSEA. The CDR3 contains 13 residues. Trimming took 6 bases from V and 7 from J; bases not matched to a gene: 10. CDR3 in DNA: TGCAGCGTCTCCTCCTCAGGGGGCTCTGGCTACACCTTC. It yields the protein CSVSSSGGSGYTF.

This chain connects TRBV7-2 to TRBJ2-4; 11 bases align to TRBD1. The junction had 3 bases not matched to a gene; V was cut back by 5 bases and J by 0 bases. The CDR3 runs 16 residues. Germline CDR1 reads SGHTA; CDR2 reads FQGNSA. The DNA for the CDR3 is TGTGCCAGCAGCCGGACAGGGGGCTTAGCCAAAAACATTCAGTACTTC. Encoded protein: CASSRTGGLAKNIQYF. The full variable domain, rest sourced from reference TRBV7-2 and TRBJ2-4, is GAGVSQSPSNKVTEKGKDVELRCDPISGHTALYWYRQSLGQGLEFLIYFQGNSAPDKSGLPSDRFSAERTGGSVSTLTIQRTQQEDSAVYLCASSRTGGLAKNIQYFGAGTRLSVL.

This clone was detected a few times. This CDR3 is CSVQRGGDTQYF. CDR3 bases: TGCAGCGTTCAGCGCGGTGGAGACACGCAGTATTTT. The gene calls are TRBV29-1 and TRBJ2-3; no firm D call. The length of the CDR3 is 12 residues. Germline V gene sequence: CDR1 SQVTM, CDR2 ANQGSEA. The V and J ends lost 5 bases and 9 bases respectively, with 15 bases between them.

This chain joins TRBV27 and TRBJ2-2, with 7 bases that match TRBD2. This CDR3 comprises 14 residues. Germline V gives CDR1 MNHEY, CDR2 SMNVEV (reference sequence). The V and J ends lost 5 bases and 0 bases, in that order; junction bases with no gene match: 0. CDR3 sequence: CASSRGANTGELFF. The DNA of the CDR3 is TGTGCCAGCAGTCGGGGGGCGAACACCGGGGAGCTGTTTTTT.